The rows below give T cell receptor beta chains drawn from one sample of a study of blood T cells in healthy people across ages. MiXCR, applied by TCRdb to the 5' RACE reads, yields one record per CDR3 protein. In the table there are 1.4 million to 1.5 million distinct CDR3 sequences, roughly 40% of which are singletons. The sequenced sample was blood. Source of these receptors: a woman under 30 in good health. CDR3s include the opening cysteine and the closing phenylalanine or tryptophan.

TRBV15	TRBJ1-5	CATSGPKGVVQPQHF
TRBV4-2	TRBJ2-5	CASSQDGRGGEQYF
TRBV6-5	TRBJ2-7	CASKLAGGTYEQYF
TRBV10-1	-	CASSGKGGQGTQYF
TRBV10-3	TRBJ1-4	CAISEEGDNEKLFF
TRBV20-1	TRBJ1-6	CSANRAGAGSSNSPLHF
TRBV12-3/TRBV12-4	TRBJ2-3	CASSLSPGANTDTQYF
TRBV2	TRBJ2-7	CASSGSLAGHEQYF
TRBV7-2	TRBJ2-7	CASSLAPGVSYEQYF
TRBV3-1	TRBJ2-7	CASSQEIPPGAGGYEQYF
TRBV2	TRBJ1-1	CASRAGPPVNTEAFF
TRBV20-1	TRBJ2-1	CSARVASSPYNEQFF
TRBV5-1	TRBJ2-3	CAGKEAGGTDTQYF
TRBV10-3	TRBJ2-7	CATGTSGDNEQYF
TRBV7-2	TRBJ2-3	CASGWAGVLDTQYF
TRBV20-1	TRBJ2-3	CSARDGQNTDTQYF
TRBV6-1	TRBJ2-7	CASSDGAPGYF
TRBV29-1	TRBJ2-1	CSVAGSEQFF
TRBV12-3/TRBV12-4	TRBJ2-1	CASRGKGLAVYNEQFF
TRBV4-1	TRBJ2-5	CASSQGGGNQETQYF
TRBV7-2	TRBJ2-1	CASSLGAGVGYNEQFF
TRBV27	TRBJ2-1	CASSLQLAGNEQFF
TRBV20-1	TRBJ2-7	CSARVRQGSYEQYF
TRBV10-1	TRBJ2-1	CASSEFRDSYNEQFF
TRBV20-1	TRBJ1-1	CSARQALNTEAFF
TRBV20-1	TRBJ2-6	CSAGPAGANVLTF
TRBV2	TRBJ2-7	CATAGGPYEQYF
TRBV5-1	TRBJ2-7	CASSLGMWAVSGSDSYEQYF
TRBV5-1	-	CASSGGSAYNEQYF
TRBV7-2	TRBJ2-5	CVSSRGSGVQETQYF
TRBV5-1	TRBJ2-1	CASSLGTGLYNEQFF
TRBV5-1	TRBJ2-7	CASSLRTVSSEQYF
TRBV20-1	TRBJ1-2	CSARDPPFINYGYTF
TRBV7-9	TRBJ2-7	CAGVSTSYEQYF
TRBV4-1	TRBJ1-4	CASSRAPPGSLNEKLFF
TRBV20-1	-	CSASPSGRPYEQYF
TRBV7-9	TRBJ2-3	CASRLPVGVGTDTQYF
TRBV20-1	TRBJ1-1	CSAWGGRNTEAFF
TRBV9	TRBJ2-7	CASSVASGTASYEQYF
TRBV27	TRBJ1-2	CASSSHRDPNYGYTF
TRBV20-1	TRBJ2-5	CSAQGINIRAQYF
TRBV15	TRBJ1-5	CATSRGEIPSNQPQHF
TRBV20-1	TRBJ2-7	CSALTSVVNEQYF
TRBV29-1	TRBJ2-3	CSVEFWSTGRGATDTQYF
TRBV29-1	TRBJ2-7	CSVGITGEWTYEQYF
TRBV6-5	-	CASRDPFSDEQYF
TRBV5-6	-	CASSPGQGILYEQYF
TRBV12-3/TRBV12-4	TRBJ1-5	CASSPTVSNQPQHF
TRBV13	TRBJ2-1	CASSLGVARGDEQFF
TRBV13	TRBJ2-4	CASSSPGKSKNIQYF
TRBV5-1	TRBJ2-4	CASSTSGTGEGNIQYF
TRBV3-1	TRBJ2-3	CASSHRLAAQRDTQYF
TRBV3-1	TRBJ1-6	CASTSRTGPNSPLHF
TRBV10-3	TRBJ1-6	CATLPAVWNSPLHF
TRBV5-6	TRBJ2-7	CASSLRTSGKGTYEQYF